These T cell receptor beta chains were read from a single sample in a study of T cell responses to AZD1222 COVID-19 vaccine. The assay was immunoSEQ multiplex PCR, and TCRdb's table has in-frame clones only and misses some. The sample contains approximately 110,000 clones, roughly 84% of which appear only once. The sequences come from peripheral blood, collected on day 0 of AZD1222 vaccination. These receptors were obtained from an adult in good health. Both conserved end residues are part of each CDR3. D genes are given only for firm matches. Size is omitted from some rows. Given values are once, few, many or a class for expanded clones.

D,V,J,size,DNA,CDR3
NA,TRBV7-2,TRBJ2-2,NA,TGTGCCAGCAGCCTAACACGCGGCACCGGGGAGCTGTTTTTT,CASSLTRGTGELFF
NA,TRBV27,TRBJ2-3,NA,TGTGCCAGCAGTACCTCAGTGAGTTACACAGATACGCAGTATTTT,CASSTSVSYTDTQYF
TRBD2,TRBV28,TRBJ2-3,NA,TGTGCCAGCAGTTTCCTAGGGAAGGCTAGCGGGAGTAGAGATACGCAGTATTTT,CASSFLGKASGSRDTQYF
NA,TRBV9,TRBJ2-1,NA,TGTGCCAGCAGCGCTGAGGGCGGACTCTACAATGAGCAGTTCTTC,CASSAEGGLYNEQFF
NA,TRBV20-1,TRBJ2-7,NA,TGCAGTGCTAGTGTAGCAGCTAGTTACGAGCAGTACTTC,CSASVAASYEQYF
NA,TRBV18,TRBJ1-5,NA,TGTGCCAGCTCACCAACGGCGGTCAGTAAGCCCCAGCATTTT,CASSPTAVSKPQHF
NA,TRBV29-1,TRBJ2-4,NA,TGCAGCGCCGAATTAATGCGATCCAAAAACATTCAGTACTTC,CSAELMRSKNIQYF
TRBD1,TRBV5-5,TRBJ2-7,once,TGTGCCAGCAGCTTGGCAGGGGGCTCCTACGAGCAGTACTTC,CASSLAGGSYEQYF
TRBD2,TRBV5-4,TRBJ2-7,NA,TGTGCCAGCAGCCGCGGGACTAGCGGGGGGTTCGACGAGCAGTACTTC,CASSRGTSGGFDEQYF
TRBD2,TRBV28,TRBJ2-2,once,TGTGCCAGCAGTTTCGGAGCGGGGGCCCCCCCCTACACCGGGGAGCTGTTTTTT,CASSFGAGAPPYTGELFF
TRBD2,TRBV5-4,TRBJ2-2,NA,TGTGCCAGCAGCTCGGGAGGACTAGCGGGGGGAATCGGGGAGCTGTTTTTT,CASSSGGLAGGIGELFF
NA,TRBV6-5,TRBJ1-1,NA,TGTGCCAGCAGTTACGGGGTTTTCATGAACACTGAAGCTTTCTTT,CASSYGVFMNTEAFF
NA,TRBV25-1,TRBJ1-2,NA,TGTGCCAGCAGTGAACACAGTCTCGGCTACACCTTC,CASSEHSLGYTF
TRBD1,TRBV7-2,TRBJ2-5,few,TGTGCCAGCAGCCGGACCAACAGGGGAGAGACCCAGTACTTC,CASSRTNRGETQYF
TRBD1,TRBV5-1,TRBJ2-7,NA,TGCGCCAGCAGCAGAACAGGGGGCCGATCCTACGAGCAGTACTTC,CASSRTGGRSYEQYF
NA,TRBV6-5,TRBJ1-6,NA,TGTGCCAGCAGCCGGAGCGGTCCCTATAATTCACCCCTCCACTTT,CASSRSGPYNSPLHF
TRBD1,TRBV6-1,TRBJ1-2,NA,TGTGCCAGCAGTGAGGGGCAGGGGGTTCAATATGGCTACACCTTC,CASSEGQGVQYGYTF
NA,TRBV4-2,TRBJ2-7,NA,TGTGCCAGCAGCCAAGATGGGGGCCAGATTGGGGCCGAGCAGTACTTC,CASSQDGGQIGAEQYF
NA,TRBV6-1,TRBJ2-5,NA,TGTGCCAGCAGTGATGCCCAAGAGACCCAGTACTTC,CASSDAQETQYF
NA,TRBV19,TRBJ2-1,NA,TGTGCCAGTAGTGGACATGGCGGCAATGAGCAGTTCTTC,CASSGHGGNEQFF
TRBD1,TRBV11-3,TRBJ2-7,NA,TGTGCCAGCAGCCACGCCGAGGGACAGGGAGCGGACGAGCAGTACTTC,CASSHAEGQGADEQYF
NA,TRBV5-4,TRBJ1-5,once,TGTGCCAGCAGCTTGGAAGGGGCCAATCAGCCCCAGCATTTT,CASSLEGANQPQHF
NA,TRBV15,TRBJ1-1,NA,TGTGCCACCAGCAGAGACTCCAGGGGTGACACTGAAGCTTTCTTT,CATSRDSRGDTEAFF
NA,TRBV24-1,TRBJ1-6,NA,TGTGCCACCAGTGAAGGGGTTGCCAAGGCCCTCCACTTT,CATSEGVAKALHF
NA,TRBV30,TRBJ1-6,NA,TGTGCCTGGAGTGTAATTCGTAATTCACCCCTCCACTTT,CAWSVIRNSPLHF
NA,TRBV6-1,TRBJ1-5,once,TGTGCCAGCAGTGGGCGGACACCCCAAGGCAATCAGCCCCAGCATTTT,CASSGRTPQGNQPQHF